The entry below gives a single TCR beta chain sequence along with its context. What it binds is not known. Generated by immunoSEQ multiplex PCR, the TCRdb table keeps only in-frame clones and is missing some. This sample has tens of thousands of clones, with about nine tenths found just once. This entry is derived from a study of PD-1 blockade in classical Hodgkin lymphoma. Points from the study as a whole: Repertoires differed for reasons still undefined, possibly disease activity or prior therapy. A significant rise in TCR diversity was seen by C4D1 for CD4+ cells but not for CD8+ cells. Newly diagnosed and completely responding patients shared comparable baseline diversity. In newly diagnosed patients, baseline TCR diversity was reportedly below that of healthy donors.

The time point: cycle 4 day 1 (C4D1), after 5 to 7 weeks of nivolumab. After autologous stem cell transplantation all patients relapsed, and prior brentuximab vedotin exposure differed between cohorts. Trimming left V 5 bases short and J 0 bases short, with 16 bases between. Per germline, CDR1 LNHDA and CDR2 SQIVND (reference sequence). The CDR3 is made up of 17 amino acids. This receptor was taken from a human donor with classical Hodgkin lymphoma. The chain carries TRBV19 and TRBJ2-2; D possibly corresponds to TRBD1 (6 bases). The specimen comprised peripheral blood mononuclear cells (PBMCs), sampled before the fourth cycle of nivolumab. The chain's CDR3 is CASSRSPGASNTGELFF. DNA of the CDR3: TGTGCCAGTAGTCGCTCCCCAGGGGCTTCGAACACCGGGGAGCTGTTTTTT.